Shown below are 30 T cell receptor beta chains from a single sample sequenced in a study of T-cell memory formation after mild COVID-19 (dated by TCRdb to the early 2020s). The library was obtained by 5' RACE. Sequencing used an Illumina NovaSeq 6000. The raw public data were reprocessed by TCRdb itself: fastp quality trimming at Q25, MiXCR clonotype calling, in-frame beta chains only. Rows are combined by CDR3 protein, so each entry shows the most common genes and DNA. Recorded for this sample are about 270,000 distinct CDR3 sequences; 18% of them occurred a single time. 23% of the sample is held by the ten biggest clonotypes. Sequenced sample: PBMCs or a T cell subset sorted from them (not recorded which). The receptors here all came from a man aged 18 to 29 who had mild COVID-19 (a few samples of this study predate the infection). The sample titles of this study are shuffled in the database, so cell type and time point are left out; the donor was told from shared clones.

The J gene is TRBJ2-5, the V gene TRBV9; D possibly corresponds to TRBD2 (6 bases). The CDR3 runs to 15 residues. The ends were cut back, 0 bases at V and 3 bases at J, with 12 bases in the middle. Germline V CDR1 and CDR2: SGDLS, YYNGEE. The CDR3 sequence: CASSVAGGSEETQYF. In DNA form, the CDR3 reads TGTGCCAGCAGCGTAGCTGGGGGGTCAGAAGAGACCCAGTACTTC. Variable domain in full (rest from reference TRBV9 and TRBJ2-5): DSGVTQTPKHLITATGQRVTLRCSPRSGDLSVYWYQQSLDQGLQFLIQYYNGEERAKGNILERFSAQQFPDLHSELNLSSLELGDSALYFCASSVAGGSEETQYFGPGTRLLVL.

This clonotype was picked up a small number of times. The chain joins TRBV6-1 to TRBJ2-6; no firm D call. Germline V gene data show CDR1 as MNHNS and CDR2 as SASEGT. Deletions cut 3 bases from V and 0 bases from J, with 9 bases between. The CDR3 has 16 residues. The CDR3 is CASSESLYSGANVLTF. The CDR3 DNA reads as TGTGCCAGCAGTGAGTCCCTCTACTCTGGGGCCAACGTCCTGACTTTC.

This clonotype appeared many times. The DNA of the CDR3 is TGTGCCAGCATGCTACACCCGCCGACTTACAATGAGCAGTTCTTC. This sequence encodes CASMLHPPTYNEQFF. The gene calls are TRBV12-3 or TRBV12-4 and TRBJ2-1; D unresolved. Between the trimmed V and J ends, which lost 7 bases and 4 bases, there was a span of 17 bases. The length of the CDR3 is 15 residues.

This sequence joins TRBV24-1 and TRBJ2-3; perhaps TRBD1 as D (6 bases). Germline assignment: CDR1 KGHDR and CDR2 SFDVKD. This CDR3 is built from 15 residues. Deletions cut 4 bases from V and 6 bases from J, with 16 bases between. CDR3 DNA sequence: TGTGCCACCAGTGAGCCACCAGGGGAATCCGATACGCAGTATTTT. As protein: CATSEPPGESDTQYF.

The rearrangement links TRBV7-3 to TRBJ1-5; D remains ambiguous. In germline, CDR1 is SGHTA, CDR2 FQGTGA. CDR3 length: 13 residues. Trimming removed 7 bases from V and 0 bases from J, with 7 bases in between. CDR3 nucleotide sequence: TGTGCCAGCATAAGTAATAGCAATCAGCCCCAGCATTTT. It yields the protein CASISNSNQPQHF.

This clonotype was counted at least ten times. The rearrangement joins TRBV7-2 to TRBJ2-6; the match to TRBD1 covers 9 bases. With 4 bases clipped from V and 0 bases from J, the junction kept 4 bases outside the gene matches. CDR1 is SGHTA, CDR2 FQGNSA, per germline. This CDR3 is built from 17 residues. CDR3 residues: CASSWGQGLSGANVLTF. CDR3 sequence (DNA): TGTGCCAGCAGCTGGGGACAGGGACTCTCTGGGGCCAACGTCCTGACTTTC.

Written as DNA, the CDR3 is TGTGCCAGCAGCTTACTCTCCCGCGACAGGGGGCAAGAGACCCAGTACTTC. Translated: CASSLLSRDRGQETQYF. The rearrangement joins TRBV7-3 to TRBJ2-5; 9 bases agree with TRBD1. This CDR3 contains 17 residues. The V segment lost 2 bases and the J segment 2 bases; nucleotides outside the gene matches: 9. CDR1 is SGHTA and CDR2 is FQGTGA in the germline V gene.

This rearrangement joins TRBV6-6 to TRBJ2-2, with a tentative D call TRBD2 (5 bases). V was trimmed by 6 bases and J by 5 bases, leaving 16 bases between them. The CDR3 consists of 15 residues. The germline V gene encodes CDR1 MNHNY and CDR2 SVGAGI (reference sequence). CDR3 loop: CASSPTAGVTGELFF. The CDR3 DNA sequence: TGTGCCAGCAGCCCCACGGCCGGGGTTACCGGGGAGCTGTTTTTT.

This clonotype was counted only a few times. This rearrangement joins TRBV20-1 to TRBJ2-3; D is tentatively TRBD1 or TRBD2 (6 bases each). The CDR3 totals 14 residues. Germline CDR1 reads DFQATT; CDR2 reads SNEGSKA (reference sequence). Deletions cut 3 bases from V and 1 base from J, with 11 bases between. CDR3 protein: CSARPRGRTDTQYF. The CDR3 DNA sequence: TGCAGTGCTAGGCCTCGGGGGCGCACAGATACGCAGTATTTT.

The rearrangement links TRBV10-3 to TRBJ2-1; TRBD1 or TRBD2 may be the D gene (5 bases each). V lost 4 bases to trimming and J lost 4 bases, with 17 bases between them. Per germline, CDR1 ENHRY and CDR2 SYGVKD. This CDR3 comprises 16 residues. The CDR3 loop is CAISVSRGGSYNEQFF. The CDR3 nucleotides read TGTGCCATCAGTGTAAGTCGGGGCGGATCTTACAATGAGCAGTTCTTC.

This chain joins TRBV9 and TRBJ2-3, with 14 nucleotides matching TRBD2. The CDR3 is made up of 16 amino acids. J gave up 3 bases and V 4 bases, and 4 bases lay outside the gene matches. Germline V gene data show CDR1 as SGDLS and CDR2 as YYNGEE. The chain's CDR3 is CASSMGLAGVTDTQYF. DNA of the CDR3: TGTGCCAGCAGCATGGGACTAGCGGGGGTAACAGATACGCAGTATTTT.

The V call is TRBV24-1, the J call TRBJ2-1, with 8 bases identical to TRBD1. The ends lost 7 bases at V and 2 bases at J; junction bases unmatched: 9. The CDR3 runs to 16 residues. Looked up from germline, CDR1 is KGHDR and CDR2 is SFDVKD. In nucleotides, the CDR3 is TGTGCCACCAGCGACGGACAGGGCGGAACCTACAATGAGCAGTTCTTC. Its protein is CATSDGQGGTYNEQFF.

This clonotype has just a few counts. The chain recombines TRBV27 with TRBJ2-7, with D perhaps TRBD1 or TRBD2 (5 bases each). This CDR3 is 15 amino acids long. CDR1 is MNHEY, CDR2 SMNVEV, per germline (reference sequence). The V and J ends lost 3 bases and 0 bases respectively, with 12 bases between them. The CDR3 spells CASSFRSGRSYEQYF. DNA of the CDR3: TGTGCCAGCAGTTTCAGGTCGGGGCGCTCCTACGAGCAGTACTTC.

The sample holds a few counts of this clonotype. CDR3 residues: CASSPGDRVQETQYF. The CDR3 nucleotides are TGTGCCAGCAGCCCTGGGGACAGGGTGCAAGAGACCCAGTACTTC. The V gene is TRBV6-5, the J gene TRBJ2-5; 9 nucleotides match TRBD1. CDR1 is MNHEY and CDR2 is SVGAGI in the germline V gene. The CDR3 covers 15 residues. The ends lost 6 bases at V and 2 bases at J; junction bases unmatched: 7.

A few counts support this clonotype. The genes are TRBV4-1 and TRBJ2-1; TRBD2 agrees at 11 bases. The length of the CDR3 is 22 residues. V lost 2 bases and J lost 0; bases outside the gene matches: 18. The germline V gene encodes CDR1 MGHRA and CDR2 YSYEKL. The CDR3 nucleotides read TGCGCCAGCAGCCAAAGGGTTCTAGCGGGGGGCCGGATACTGAGCTCCTACAATGAGCAGTTCTTC. Translated: CASSQRVLAGGRILSSYNEQFF.

The V and J genes are TRBV13 and TRBJ1-1; 7 bases line up with TRBD1. V dropped 5 bases and J dropped 6; count of bases not matched to a gene: 3. There are 12 residues in the CDR3. Germline V gene data show CDR1 as PRHDT and CDR2 as FYEKMQ (reference sequence). Here the CDR3 DNA reads TGTGCCAGCAGCACTCAGGGGGCTGAAGCTTTCTTT. Amino acids: CASSTQGAEAFF.

This clonotype was counted a few times. This chain links TRBV7-2 with TRBJ2-7; D perhaps matches TRBD2 (6 bases). This CDR3 comprises 14 residues. V was trimmed by 2 bases and J by 2 bases, leaving 10 bases between them. Germline loops: CDR1 SGHTA, CDR2 FQGNSA. CDR3 region: CASSLSGGAYEQYV. The CDR3 DNA reads as TGTGCCAGCAGCTTATCCGGCGGGGCCTACGAGCAGTACGTC.

Ten or more counts support this clonotype. J is TRBJ2-7 and V is TRBV7-9; unclear D gene. The CDR3 runs 13 residues. V lost 5 bases and J lost 6, with 14 bases in between. CDR1 SEHNR and CDR2 FQNEAQ come from the germline V gene (reference sequence). The CDR3 DNA is TGTGCCAGCAGCGAACGCCCGGGTAGCGAGCAGTACGTC. It yields the protein CASSERPGSEQYV.

V and J are TRBV20-1 and TRBJ1-2; D uncertain. This CDR3 has 12 residues. Trimming left V 0 bases short and J 7 bases short, with 9 bases between. The germline V gene has CDR1 DFQATT and CDR2 SNEGSKA (reference sequence). CDR3 sequence: CSARDPLSGYTF. The CDR3 DNA sequence: TGCAGTGCTAGAGATCCTCTAAGTGGCTACACCTTC.

This clonotype was observed a few times. CDR3 residues: CASRIYPGGGPRTGELFF. The CDR3 DNA follows: TGTGCCAGCAGAATCTACCCCGGCGGGGGGCCTCGCACCGGGGAGCTGTTTTTT. This chain uses TRBV2 with TRBJ2-2; TRBD2 matches 8 bases. Germline values: CDR1 SNHLY, CDR2 FYNNEI. V was pared by 6 bases and J by 4 bases, with 16 bases of the junction left unmatched. The CDR3 loop spans 18 amino acids.

In this sample, this clonotype turned up once. V and J are TRBV9 and TRBJ1-1, with a tentative D call TRBD1 (5 bases). Germline V lookup: CDR1 SGDLS, CDR2 YYNGEE. This CDR3 comprises 14 residues. The V end lost 4 bases, the J end lost 6 bases, and 16 bases lay between the germline ends. The chain's CDR3 is CASSPRGEGAEAFF. The CDR3 coding sequence is TGTGCCAGCAGCCCCCGGGGGGAAGGGGCTGAAGCTTTCTTT.

This clonotype was detected a few times. Written as DNA, the CDR3 is TGCGCCAGCAGCCAAGATTTTCTCAGGGGGCAGTTCTTC. This encodes CASSQDFLRGQFF. The rearrangement joins TRBV4-1 to TRBJ2-1, with D perhaps matching TRBD1 (6 bases). V was cut by 0 bases and J by 12 bases, with 12 bases left in between. This CDR3 is built from 13 residues. CDR1 is MGHRA, CDR2 YSYEKL, per germline.

There are a few counts of this clonotype. This sequence joins TRBV11-2 and TRBJ2-4; D is uncertain. In germline, CDR1 is SGHAT, CDR2 FQNNGV. The CDR3 has 16 amino acids. V was clipped by 0 bases and J by 0 bases, with 9 bases between them. CDR3 in amino acids: CASSLDAWLAKNIQYF. The CDR3 DNA is TGTGCCAGCAGCTTAGATGCCTGGCTAGCCAAAAACATTCAGTACTTC.

The DNA of the CDR3 is TGTGCCACTCACGGGGGGGCCAACGTCCTGACTTTC. Translation gives CATHGGANVLTF. The chain is built from TRBV6-6 and TRBJ2-6; D is unresolved. CDR3 length: 12 amino acids. With 10 bases removed from V and 4 bases from J, the gap between germline ends came to 8 bases. Germline loops: CDR1 MNHNY, CDR2 SVGAGI (reference sequence).

The gene calls are TRBV7-9 and TRBJ2-5; tentative D call: TRBD2 (6 bases). Trimming removed 3 bases at V and 1 base at J, with 12 bases between. Germline-derived CDR1 and CDR2 are SEHNR and FQNEAQ (reference sequence). This CDR3 contains 15 residues. This CDR3 reads CASSFVGRGQETQYF. CDR3 nucleotide sequence: TGTGCCAGCAGCTTTGTGGGGCGGGGCCAAGAGACCCAGTACTTC.

This sequence joins TRBV15 and TRBJ1-1; a possible D gene is TRBD1 (6 bases). Germline values: CDR1 LNHNV, CDR2 YYDKDF (reference sequence). The CDR3 covers 15 residues. Trimming stripped 0 bases from V and 6 bases from J, with 14 bases between. The CDR3: CATSRDSGHSSEAFF. Here the CDR3 DNA reads TGTGCCACCAGCAGAGATTCGGGACACAGTTCTGAAGCTTTCTTT.

The CDR3 spells CASGLGLGSGNTIYF. The DNA for the CDR3 is TGTGCTAGTGGTTTGGGCCTGGGCTCTGGAAACACCATATATTTT. The chain has TRBV12-5 and TRBJ1-3; no reliable D call. Trimming left V 1 base short and J 0 bases short, with 7 bases between. CDR3 length equals 15 residues. The germline CDR1 and CDR2 sequences are LGHNT and FRNRAP.

At least ten counts were recorded for this clonotype. J is TRBJ1-3 and V is TRBV2; a possible D gene is TRBD1 (5 bases). In germline, CDR1 is SNHLY, CDR2 FYNNEI. V lost 6 bases and J 0 bases, leaving 12 bases between the germline ends. The CDR3 loop spans 15 amino acids. As DNA, the CDR3 is TGTGCCAGCAGGCGCCGACAGTTCTCTGGAAACACCATATATTTT. Its protein product is CASRRRQFSGNTIYF.

This clonotype was seen a few times. The chain is built from TRBV6-5 and TRBJ2-2, with a possible D match to TRBD1 (5 bases). In germline, CDR1 is MNHEY, CDR2 SVGAGI. V dropped 0 bases and J dropped 2 bases, with 16 bases sitting between them. CDR3 size: 18 residues. The CDR3 bases are TGTGCCAGCAGTTACTCGTCAGGGCTAAGAGGCAACACCGGGGAGCTGTTTTTT. Translating gives CASSYSSGLRGNTGELFF.

This clonotype was observed a few times. CDR3 residues: CASLGRVSTGELFF. CDR3 bases: TGTGCCAGCCTCGGTAGGGTCTCCACCGGGGAGCTGTTTTTT. This chain links TRBV6-6 with TRBJ2-2, with unresolved D. In germline, CDR1 is MNHNY, CDR2 SVGAGI (reference sequence). CDR3 length: 14 amino acids. Trimming removed 8 bases at V and 4 bases at J, with 14 bases between.